This T cell receptor (beta chain) was retrieved from a study of beta chain features in type 1 diabetes. The whole isolated RNA underwent reverse transcription, so sequencing captured expressed TCRB transcripts. Sequencing was performed with immunoSEQ multiplex PCR; in TCRdb, only in-frame clones are kept and a portion is missing. This table holds about 140,000 clones, less than 11% found once. Trimming left V 7 bases short and J 8 bases short, with 10 bases between. Looked up from germline, CDR1 is MNHEY and CDR2 is SVGAGI. The CDR3 loop spans 11 amino acids. This clone showed up just a few times. This clonotype originated in a man aged 18 to 35 in good health. Sequencing was carried out using naive CD4+ T cells from blood. This chain links TRBV6-5 with TRBJ2-3; D possibly corresponds to TRBD2 (5 bases). CDR3 nucleotides: TGTGCCAGCACCCGGGATGGTACGCAGTATTTT. Translating gives CASTRDGTQYF.